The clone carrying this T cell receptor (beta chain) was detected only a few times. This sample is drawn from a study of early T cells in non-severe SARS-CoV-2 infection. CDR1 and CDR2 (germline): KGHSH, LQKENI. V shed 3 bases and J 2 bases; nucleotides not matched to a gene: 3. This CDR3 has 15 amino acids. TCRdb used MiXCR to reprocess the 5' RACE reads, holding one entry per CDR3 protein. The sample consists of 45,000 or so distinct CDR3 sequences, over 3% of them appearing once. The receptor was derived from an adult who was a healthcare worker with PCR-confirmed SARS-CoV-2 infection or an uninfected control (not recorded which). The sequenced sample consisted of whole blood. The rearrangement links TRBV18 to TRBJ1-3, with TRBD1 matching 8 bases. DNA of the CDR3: TGTGCCAGCTCACCGGGGACAGGCGCTGGAAACACCATATATTTT. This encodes CASSPGTGAGNTIYF.